The 20 T cell receptor beta chains below come from one sample, sequenced in a study of T cells in tuberculosis (dated by TCRdb to between 2018 and 2020). The library was prepared using the immunoSEQ multiplex PCR assay. Drawn from immuneACCESS, this table holds only the in-frame rearrangements with V and J called that TCRdb kept. Clones are partly lost; checked studies trace under half to an unresolved V gene and leave the rest unexplained. For this sample there are roughly 35,000 clones; just over 90% appear just once. The ten largest clones capture roughly 7% of the sample. The meaning of the sample's time point label: new active TB diagnosis, blood taken before or within 7 days of starting treatment. The sequencing used PBMCs, collected at tuberculosis diagnosis. The receptors here all came from an adult with tuberculosis. Some clones in this sample may be carry-over from other donors' samples.

The chain combines TRBV6-5 with TRBJ1-4, with TRBD1 identical over 8 bases. Germline assignment: CDR1 MNHEY and CDR2 SVGAGI. CDR3 length: 16 amino acids. The trim removed 2 bases at V and 7 bases at J, leaving 9 bases unmatched. As DNA, the CDR3 is TGTGCCAGCAGTTACATACGAACAGGGGGGGGTGAAAAACTGTTTTTT. Translating gives CASSYIRTGGGEKLFF.

The genes are TRBV5-4 and TRBJ2-3, with TRBD1 identical over 7 bases. Unmatched junction bases numbered 8, after V lost 4 bases and J lost 3 bases. Germline CDR1 reads SGHNT; CDR2 reads YYREEE (reference sequence). This CDR3 contains 15 residues. This chain's CDR3 is CASSPGTVVTDTQYF. In DNA form, the CDR3 reads TGTGCCAGCAGCCCAGGGACAGTAGTAACAGATACGCAGTATTTT.

The chain combines TRBV7-2 with TRBJ2-7; 11 bases align to TRBD2. The CDR3 runs to 18 residues. V lost 0 bases and J lost 0; bases outside the gene matches: 7. CDR1 and CDR2 (germline): SGHTA, FQGNSA. This CDR3 is CASSLAPTSGVTSYEQYF. The CDR3 bases are TGTGCCAGCAGCTTAGCCCCGACTAGCGGGGTGACCTCCTACGAGCAGTACTTC.

This chain links TRBV6-1 with TRBJ1-1; the D gene is possibly TRBD1 (5 bases). CDR3 length: 15 residues. Per germline, CDR1 MNHNS and CDR2 SASEGT. V was trimmed by 6 bases and J by 0 bases, leaving 14 bases between them. The CDR3 DNA sequence: TGTGCCAGCAGGGACCTTGGGGGGATGAACACTGAAGCTTTCTTT. It is translated as CASRDLGGMNTEAFF.

The rearrangement links TRBV27 to TRBJ2-3, with a weak D call TRBD1 (7 bases). This CDR3 spans 15 amino acids. Deletions cut 4 bases from V and 2 bases from J, with 13 bases between. Germline CDR1 MNHEY, CDR2 SMNVEV (reference sequence). CDR3: CASSSRDRDTDTQYF. The CDR3 region has the DNA TGTGCCAGCAGTTCGCGGGACAGAGACACAGATACGCAGTATTTT.

The CDR3 sequence is CASSVNRGHEQYF. The CDR3 DNA is TGTGCCAGCAGTGTCAACAGGGGGCACGAGCAGTACTTC. This chain uses TRBV6-1 with TRBJ2-7; 9 nucleotides agree with TRBD1. The germline gives CDR1 MNHNS, CDR2 SASEGT. V shed 4 bases, J shed 5 bases, and the junction held 3 bases outside the gene matches. CDR3 length: 13 amino acids.

Here the CDR3 DNA reads TGTGCCTGCCATCCCCCGGGACAGGGATATGGCTACACCTTC. Protein: CACHPPGQGYGYTF. The gene calls are TRBV30 and TRBJ1-2; 9 nucleotides align to TRBD1. Germline CDR1 and CDR2: GTSNPN and SVGIG (reference sequence). Trimming removed 6 bases from V and 5 bases from J; junction bases left unmatched: 10. This CDR3 region has 14 residues.

The chain recombines TRBV7-8 with TRBJ2-2, with D uncertain. Germline CDR1 is SGHVS and CDR2 is FQNEAQ. V was pared by 1 base and J by 0 bases, with 12 bases between. The CDR3 loop spans 17 amino acids. The CDR3, as DNA: TGTGCCAGCAGCTTAGACGGCAGGCCGACGAACACCGGGGAGCTGTTTTTT. Protein: CASSLDGRPTNTGELFF. Full variable domain (missing parts from reference TRBV7-8 and TRBJ2-2): GAGVSQSPRYKVAKRGQDVALRCDPISGHVSLFWYQQALGQGPEFLTYFQNEAQLDKSGLPSDRFFAERPEGSVSTLKIQRTQQEDSAVYLCASSLDGRPTNTGELFFGEGSRLTVL.

The chain couples TRBV27 to TRBJ2-3, with 12 bases identical to TRBD2. This CDR3 region has 16 residues. J gave up 1 base and V 6 bases, and 5 bases lay outside the gene matches. Per germline, CDR1 MNHEY and CDR2 SMNVEV (reference sequence). The CDR3 DNA sequence: TGTGCCAGCAGGAAGACTAGCGGGGGCGGCACAGATACGCAGTATTTT. As protein: CASRKTSGGGTDTQYF.

The chain links TRBV29-1 to TRBJ1-3; weak D call: TRBD1 (5 bases). This CDR3 is built from 16 residues. Germline V gene sequence: CDR1 SQVTM, CDR2 ANQGSEA. V was clipped by 0 bases and J by 3 bases, with 15 bases between them. In DNA form, the CDR3 reads TGCAGCGTTGAAGATCCGCAGGGTTTCTTTGGAAACACCATATATTTT. Translating it yields CSVEDPQGFFGNTIYF.

This chain uses TRBV5-4 with TRBJ1-1; the D gene is possibly TRBD1 (6 bases). CDR1 and CDR2 from the germline V gene are SGHNT and YYREEE (reference sequence). V was clipped by 0 bases and J by 0 bases, with 12 bases between them. The CDR3 is made up of 16 amino acids. The CDR3 region has the DNA TGTGCCAGCAGCTTGGGAGGACAGCCTCTGAACACTGAAGCTTTCTTT. Amino acid sequence: CASSLGGQPLNTEAFF.

DNA for the CDR3: TGCGCCAGCTCTAGAGACAGGGTGCTCGATGGCTACACCTTC. Protein sequence: CASSRDRVLDGYTF. The rearrangement links TRBV4-1 to TRBJ1-2; 7 nucleotides agree with TRBD1. Looked up from germline, CDR1 is MGHRA and CDR2 is YSYEKL. The CDR3 length is 14 residues. V dropped 8 bases and J dropped 6; count of bases not matched to a gene: 12.

The chain carries TRBV21-1 and TRBJ2-2; whether TRBD1, the table's D call, matches the DNA was not checked. TRBV21-1 is assigned pseudogene status. This CDR3 region has 18 residues. Written as DNA, the CDR3 is TGTGCCAGCAGCAAACCATTACAGGGGGCGCAGAACACCGGGGAGCTGTTTTTT. Translation: CASSKPLQGAQNTGELFF.

The genes are TRBV28 and TRBJ1-2; TRBD1 might be the D (6 bases). Germline V gene data show CDR1 as MDHEN and CDR2 as SYDVKM. CDR3 size: 15 residues. With 2 bases removed from V and 3 bases from J, the gap between germline ends came to 13 bases. CDR3 sequence: CASSLLREGDYGYTF. The CDR3 bases are TGTGCCAGCAGTTTACTGCGGGAGGGGGACTATGGCTACACCTTC.

The rearrangement joins TRBV29-1 to TRBJ2-7; 11 nucleotides line up with TRBD2. V lost 6 bases to trimming and J lost 2 bases; unmatched junction nucleotides: 3. Germline CDR1 and CDR2: SQVTM and ANQGSEA. The CDR3 is 13 amino acids. The CDR3, as DNA: TGCAGCGTCTCGACTAGCGGGGCCTACGAGCAGTACTTC. Protein sequence: CSVSTSGAYEQYF.

The rearrangement joins TRBV28 to TRBJ1-3; the D is unclear. Trimming pared 4 bases from V and 4 bases from J, leaving 8 bases between. Per the germline V gene, CDR1 is MDHEN and CDR2 is SYDVKM. The CDR3 totals 13 residues. The CDR3 region has the DNA TGTGCCAGCAGTTCGGGGAGCGGAAACACCATATATTTT. As protein: CASSSGSGNTIYF.

V gene TRBV7-2 combines with J gene TRBJ1-1, with D hard to call. The CDR3 extends over 15 amino acids. The germline CDR1 and CDR2 sequences are SGHTA and FQGNSA. V was trimmed by 0 bases and J by 0 bases, leaving 8 bases between them. The DNA for the CDR3 is TGTGCCAGCAGCTTAGCACCGGGTATGAACACTGAAGCTTTCTTT. Translated: CASSLAPGMNTEAFF.

This sequence joins TRBV7-6 and TRBJ2-2; the D gene is possibly TRBD2 (5 bases). This CDR3 contains 13 residues. The V and J ends lost 3 bases and 5 bases respectively, with 7 bases between them. The germline gives CDR1 SGHVS, CDR2 FNYEAQ. In nucleotides, the CDR3 is TGTGCCAGCAGCTTTGAGGGAACCGGGGAGCTGTTTTTT. The encoded protein is CASSFEGTGELFF.

The chain recombines TRBV11-1 with TRBJ2-3, with 12 bases identical to TRBD2. This CDR3 has 17 amino acids. From germline, CDR1 is SGHAT and CDR2 FQDESV (reference sequence). Trimming took 1 base from V and 2 from J; bases not matched to a gene: 4. CDR3 in DNA: TGTGCCAGCAGCTTAGAGACTAGCGGGGGATACACAGATACGCAGTATTTT. Its translation is CASSLETSGGYTDTQYF.

V and J are TRBV10-3 and TRBJ1-1; no firm D call. With 6 bases removed from V and 5 bases from J, the gap between germline ends came to 7 bases. The CDR3 has 11 amino acids. Per the germline V gene, CDR1 is ENHRY and CDR2 is SYGVKD. The CDR3 sequence is CAIRRGTEAFF. The CDR3, as DNA: TGTGCCATCAGGCGAGGTACTGAAGCTTTCTTT.